This TCR beta chain was sequenced during a study of brain T cells in children with intractable seizures. Trimming pared 0 bases from V and 6 bases from J, leaving 15 bases between. In germline, CDR1 is LGHNT, CDR2 FRNRAP. This CDR3 is built from 16 residues. Sequencing was limited to surgery cases with top T cell transcript signatures in brain tissue. At least one anti-epileptic drug was given before surgery. This table comes from immunoSEQ multiplex PCR, and its TCRdb copy is limited to in-frame clones, with some not included. The sample includes around 41,000 clones, 90% of them seen just once. This TCR was recovered from a girl aged 2-10 years with tuberous sclerosis and intractable seizures. The sequenced sample was peripheral blood, obtained at surgery. This chain connects TRBV12-5 to TRBJ1-5; tentative D call: TRBD1 (6 bases). The CDR3 nucleotides read TGTGCTAGTGGTTTGGTACCGGGGGGCGCGGTTCAGCCCCAGCATTTT. This gives the protein CASGLVPGGAVQPQHF.